This entry is about one TCR beta chain. Antigen specificity is unknown. The record originates from a study of cytomegalovirus exposure and HLA in healthy donors. Overall study findings and caveats: An assumption of roughly uniform sequencing depth across donors underlay the presence/absence analyses. Later on, analysis showed that most CMV-associated TCR beta chains appeared to be HLA-restricted.

The PCR employed 60 Vbeta primers together with 13 Jbeta primers. Data came from immunoSEQ multiplex PCR; TCRdb stores just in-frame clones and leaves some out. The data hold 170,000 or so clones, with approximately 84% observed a single time. Germline CDR1 is SGHNT and CDR2 is YENEEA. V lost 4 bases and J lost 0, with 13 bases in between. The CDR3 consists of 16 residues. The V call is TRBV11-3, the J call TRBJ1-5; D uncertain. The clonotype was recovered from a girl between 5 and 17 years old in good health and CMV-seropositive. Sequencing was performed on PBMCs. The CDR3 DNA reads TGTGCCAGCAGCTACGGAGCGGGAGATAGCAATCAGCCCCAGCATTTT. Translation: CASSYGAGDSNQPQHF. Full variable domain (rest looked up from reference TRBV11-3 and TRBJ1-5): EAGVVQSPRYKIIEKKQPVAFWCNPISGHNTLYWYLQNLGQGPELLIRYENEEAVDDSQLPKDRFSAERLKGVDSTLKIQPAELGDSAVYLCASSYGAGDSNQPQHFGDGTRLSIL.